Following are 3 T cell receptor beta chains from one sample sequenced in a study of T cell responses to AZD1222 COVID-19 vaccine listed by TCRdb under 2021. Reading the label with the study, this specimen's time point is: baseline before first vaccination. The library was built by means of the immunoSEQ multiplex PCR assay. TCRdb provides this immuneACCESS table in a form limited to in-frame rearrangements. Some clones are lacking; in checked studies, under half of them reflect an unresolved V gene, and why the rest are absent is not known. Within this sample are more than 85,000 clones, with roughly 88% of them counted one time only. Clones ranked in the top ten supply roughly 18% of the sample. This specimen consisted of peripheral blood, obtained on day 0 of AZD1222 vaccination. These receptors were collected from an adult in good health.

The chain uses TRBV21-1 and TRBJ2-7; the table's D call TRBD2 went unverified against the DNA. TRBV21-1 is a known pseudogene. The CDR3 contains 16 residues. The DNA for the CDR3 is TGTGCCAGCAGCAAAGGGGGGACTAGCTGGATCTACGAGCAGTACGTC. Translating it yields CASSKGGTSWIYEQYV.

The chain carries TRBV19 and TRBJ1-1; weak D call: TRBD1 (5 bases). Trimming took off 0 bases at V and 7 bases at J, with 12 bases between the two ends. CDR1 LNHDA and CDR2 SQIVND come from the germline V gene (reference sequence). CDR3 size: 14 residues. CDR3 loop: CASSIDGRGYEAFF. The CDR3 DNA is TGTGCCAGTAGTATAGATGGAAGGGGATATGAAGCTTTCTTT. Full variable domain (outside the CDR3, taken from reference TRBV19 and TRBJ1-1): DGGITQSPKYLFRKEGQNVTLSCEQNLNHDAMYWYRQDPGQGLRLIYYSQIVNDFQKGDIAEGYSVSREKKESFPLTVTSAQKNPTAFYLCASSIDGRGYEAFFGQGTRLTVV.

The chain joins TRBV7-8 to TRBJ1-1; TRBD1 is a possible D gene (5 bases). Trimming stripped 6 bases from V and 0 bases from J, with 14 bases between. CDR3 length equals 15 residues. Germline CDR1 reads SGHVS; CDR2 reads FQNEAQ. CDR3 protein: CASRPLGGLNTEAFF. CDR3 coding DNA: TGTGCCAGCAGGCCTTTGGGGGGGTTGAACACTGAAGCTTTCTTT.